What follows are 2 T cell receptor beta chains derived from one specimen sequenced in a study of T cells in Graves' hyperthyroidism and ophthalmopathy. TCR beta CDR3 regions were amplified from RNA. HTBI primers drove first-round RT-PCR of the TCR CDR3. One entry per CDR3 protein, called by TCRdb with MiXCR from the multiplex PCR reads. The table lists 550,000 to 800,000 distinct CDR3 sequences, around 15% of them singletons. The sample consisted of blood. The source of these receptors is a man aged 50-60 years with Graves' hyperthyroidism.

This sequence joins TRBV15 and TRBJ1-1, with TRBD1 matching 12 bases. Per germline, CDR1 LNHNV and CDR2 YYDKDF (reference sequence). J gave up 6 bases and V 5 bases, and 7 bases lay outside the gene matches. The CDR3 has 15 amino acids. For the CDR3, the DNA is TGTGCCACCAGCGGATGGGACAGGGGGCAACCTGAAGCTTTCTTT. As protein: CATSGWDRGQPEAFF.

Many counts were recorded for this clonotype. J is TRBJ2-7 and V is TRBV28; 7 nucleotides agree with TRBD2. V lost 5 bases and J lost 4; bases outside the gene matches: 11. This CDR3 has 15 amino acids. The germline CDR1 and CDR2 sequences are MDHEN and SYDVKM. CDR3 sequence reads: CASSPRSGIVYEQYF. In nucleotides, the CDR3 is TGTGCCAGCAGTCCCCGGAGCGGGATCGTTTACGAGCAGTACTTC.